This T cell receptor (beta chain) was sequenced in a study of cytomegalovirus exposure and HLA in healthy donors. Whole-study context: Earlier work reported 100 million to 130 million unique TCR beta sequences from 170 million or so T cells.

Details on this clone: Its target is not known.

The CDR3 runs to 16 residues. Trimming took 2 bases from V and 7 from J, leaving 15 bases between them. The germline gives CDR1 LGHNT, CDR2 FRNRAP. 13 Jbeta primers and 60 Vbeta primers were used for the PCR. Authors' data handling: Approximately 73 million unique TCR beta chains, roughly 10 million shared, were counted in a later analysis. The table came from immunoSEQ multiplex PCR; TCRdb's copy has only in-frame clones and leaves some out. Clonal size and the V and J genes are those of that table, whereas D and trimming came from the DNA. The sample carries approximately 140,000 clones, 70% to 85% recorded once. Study results and caveats: Highest at DRB1 and lowest at HLA-C, TCR association rates differed among HLA loci in a later analysis. The sole available immune exposure information was CMV serostatus.

The chain carries TRBV12-5 and TRBJ1-6; D is possibly TRBD1 (6 bases). The TCR comes from a woman aged 45-65 years in good health and CMV-seropositive. The sequenced sample consisted of PBMCs. Here the CDR3 DNA reads TGTGCTAGTGGTTTGCCCGGGAGGGGGACCAATTCACCCCTCCACTTT. Its protein is CASGLPGRGTNSPLHF.